Included here is one TCR beta chain sequence, with context. Its antigen remains unknown. V was shortened by 3 bases and J by 7 bases, with 7 bases between the two germline ends. The CDR3 consists of 12 residues. These data originate in a study of T cell responses to AZD1222 COVID-19 vaccine. Study-level results: Clonal diversity may have been underestimated in mostly white British donors. Nearly half of unique spike-specific TCRs reportedly avoided B.1.351 and B.1.1.7 mutated regions. Spike regions recognized by vaccine-associated CD4 TCRs spanned the protein, led by 160-218 and 743-854. Repertoire sampling was restricted to post-peak T cell response timepoints.

Clones were read by immunoSEQ multiplex PCR, and TCRdb kept only the in-frame ones, dropping some. The sample lists approximately 110,000 clones; more than 75% were seen once. The chain links TRBV12-3 or TRBV12-4 to TRBJ2-1, with unresolved D. The receptor's source is an adult in good health. This specimen was peripheral blood, taken on day 0 of AZD1222 vaccination. CDR3 amino acids: CASSFTRNEQFF. The CDR3 nucleotides are TGTGCCAGCAGTTTTACGCGGAATGAGCAGTTCTTC.